Included here is one TCR beta chain sequence, with context. This sample is drawn from a study of blood T cell repertoires in COVID-19. Study background: There were acute and convalescent COVID-19 samples, and they came from the United States, Italy and Spain. PBMCs, B-cell-depleted T cells, or T cells were the source of the cDNA or gDNA that made up the material.

As handled by the study authors: The assay estimated nucleated cells by amplifying reference gene primers. TCRdb keeps only in-frame clones here, not all; method: immunoSEQ multiplex PCR. V, J and clone size are taken as reported in that table, and D and trimming were inferred from the DNA itself. Of fewer than 250,000 clones in the sample, approximately 85% were seen once. V gave up 4 bases and J gave up 7 bases, with 8 bases separating them. CDR1 is SGHNT, CDR2 YYREEE, per germline (reference sequence). The CDR3 length is 11 residues. This receptor was taken from a middle-aged man with acute or convalescent COVID-19. V usage is TRBV5-4 and J usage is TRBJ1-1; maybe TRBD1 (6 bases). The sequenced sample consisted of peripheral blood. Here the CDR3 reads CASSRGSEAFF. The CDR3 bases are TGTGCCAGCAGCAGGGGGAGTGAAGCTTTCTTT.